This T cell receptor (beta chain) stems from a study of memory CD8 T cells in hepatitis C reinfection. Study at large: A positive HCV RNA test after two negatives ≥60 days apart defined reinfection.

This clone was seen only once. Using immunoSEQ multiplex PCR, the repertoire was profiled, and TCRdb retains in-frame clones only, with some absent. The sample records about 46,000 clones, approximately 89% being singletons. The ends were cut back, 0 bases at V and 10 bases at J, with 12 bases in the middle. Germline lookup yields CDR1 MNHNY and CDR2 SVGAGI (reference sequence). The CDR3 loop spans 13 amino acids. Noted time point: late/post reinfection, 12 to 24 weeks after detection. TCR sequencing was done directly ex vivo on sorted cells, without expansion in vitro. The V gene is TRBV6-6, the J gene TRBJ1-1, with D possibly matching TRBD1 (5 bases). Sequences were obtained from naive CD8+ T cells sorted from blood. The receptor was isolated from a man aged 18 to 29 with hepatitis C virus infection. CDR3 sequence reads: CASSYSVGEGAFF. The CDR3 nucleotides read TGTGCCAGCAGTTACTCGGTAGGGGAGGGAGCTTTCTTT.